This T cell receptor beta chain was sequenced in a study of shared T cell receptors in the human thymus. Repertoires were generated with immunoSEQ multiplex PCR, while TCRdb's copy carries only in-frame clones and drops some. The profile shows some 660,000 clones, 80% to 90% of them singletons. There are 14 residues in the CDR3. In germline, CDR1 is LNHDA, CDR2 SQIVND (reference sequence). V lost 10 bases, J lost 2 bases, and 15 bases lay in between. These same data were also listed under a study on human thymus T cells. That source adds: A high degree of thymic repertoire overlap among unrelated individuals was reported in related research.

The rearrangement uses TRBV19 and TRBJ1-5; tentatively, D is TRBD1 (5 bases). The sequenced sample consisted of thymocytes. The TCR sequence derives from a boy in the first two years of life with a congenital heart defect. CDR3 in amino acids: CATQGGAGNQPQHF. In DNA, the CDR3 is TGTGCCACCCAGGGAGGGGCTGGCAATCAGCCCCAGCATTTT.